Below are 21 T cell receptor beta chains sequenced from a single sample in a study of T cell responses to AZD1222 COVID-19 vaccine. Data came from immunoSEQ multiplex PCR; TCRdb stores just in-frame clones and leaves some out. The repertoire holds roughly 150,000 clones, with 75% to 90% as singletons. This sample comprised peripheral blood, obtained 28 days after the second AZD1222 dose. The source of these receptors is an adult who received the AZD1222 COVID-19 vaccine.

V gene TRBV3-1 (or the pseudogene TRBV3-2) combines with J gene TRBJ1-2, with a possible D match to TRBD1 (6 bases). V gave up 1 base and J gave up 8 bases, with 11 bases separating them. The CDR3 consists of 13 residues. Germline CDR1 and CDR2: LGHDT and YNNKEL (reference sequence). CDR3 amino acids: CASSQAGRGGYTF. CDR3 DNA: TGTGCCAGCAGCCAAGCGGGTAGGGGGGGCTACACCTTC.

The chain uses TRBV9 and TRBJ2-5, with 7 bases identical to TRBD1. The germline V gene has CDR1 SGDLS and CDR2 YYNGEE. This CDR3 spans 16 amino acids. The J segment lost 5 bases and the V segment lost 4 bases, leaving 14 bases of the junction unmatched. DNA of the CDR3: TGTGCCAGCAGCACCCGACAGGGAAGCGTCGGGGAGACCCAGTACTTC. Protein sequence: CASSTRQGSVGETQYF. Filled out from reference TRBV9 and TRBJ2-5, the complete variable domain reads DSGVTQTPKHLITATGQRVTLRCSPRSGDLSVYWYQQSLDQGLQFLIQYYNGEERAKGNILERFSAQQFPDLHSELNLSSLELGDSALYFCASSTRQGSVGETQYFGPGTRLLVL.

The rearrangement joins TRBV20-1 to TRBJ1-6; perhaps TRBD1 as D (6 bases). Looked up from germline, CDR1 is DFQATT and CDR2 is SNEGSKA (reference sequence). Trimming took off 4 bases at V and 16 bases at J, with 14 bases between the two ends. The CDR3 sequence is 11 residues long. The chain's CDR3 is CSANPTGRLHF. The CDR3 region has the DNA TGCAGTGCTAACCCAACAGGGAGGCTCCACTTT.

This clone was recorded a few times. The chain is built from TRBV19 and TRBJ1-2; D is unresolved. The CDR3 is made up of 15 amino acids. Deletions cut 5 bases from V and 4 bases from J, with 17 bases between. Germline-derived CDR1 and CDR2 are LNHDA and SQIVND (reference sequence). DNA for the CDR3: TGTGCCAGTAGTCCAGCGGCAGGAACCTCCTATGGCTACACCTTC. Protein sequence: CASSPAAGTSYGYTF.

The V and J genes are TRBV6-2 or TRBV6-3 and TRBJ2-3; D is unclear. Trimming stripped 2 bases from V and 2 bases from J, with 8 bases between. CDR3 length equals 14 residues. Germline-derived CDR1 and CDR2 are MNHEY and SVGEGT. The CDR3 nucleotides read TGTGCCAGCAGTTACGGAGACCCCACAGATACGCAGTATTTT. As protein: CASSYGDPTDTQYF.

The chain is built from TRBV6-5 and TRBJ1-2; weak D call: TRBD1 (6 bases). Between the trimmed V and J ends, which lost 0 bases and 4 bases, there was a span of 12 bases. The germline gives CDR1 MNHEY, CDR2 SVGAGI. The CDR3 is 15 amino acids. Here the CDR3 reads CASSYSAGASYGYTF. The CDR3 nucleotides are TGTGCCAGCAGTTACTCTGCAGGGGCCAGCTATGGCTACACCTTC.

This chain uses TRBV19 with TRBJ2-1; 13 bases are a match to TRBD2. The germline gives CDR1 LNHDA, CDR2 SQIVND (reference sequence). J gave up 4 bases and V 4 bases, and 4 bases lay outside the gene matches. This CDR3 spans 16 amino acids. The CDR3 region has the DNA TGTGCCAGTAGTACCCTACTAGCGGGAGGGTACAATGAGCAGTTCTTC. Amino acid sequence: CASSTLLAGGYNEQFF.

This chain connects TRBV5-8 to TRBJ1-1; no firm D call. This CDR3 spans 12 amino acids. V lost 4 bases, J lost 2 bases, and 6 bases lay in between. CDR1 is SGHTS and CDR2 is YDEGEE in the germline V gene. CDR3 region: CASSRVNTEAFF. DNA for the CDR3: TGTGCCAGCAGCAGGGTAAACACTGAAGCTTTCTTT.

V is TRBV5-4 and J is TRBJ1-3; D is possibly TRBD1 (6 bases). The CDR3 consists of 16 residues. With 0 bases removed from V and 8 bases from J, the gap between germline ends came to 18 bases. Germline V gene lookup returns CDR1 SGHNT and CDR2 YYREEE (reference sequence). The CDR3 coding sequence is TGTGCCAGCAGCTTGGGAGGGGCCAGGGGCTTGGACACCATATATTTT. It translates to CASSLGGARGLDTIYF.

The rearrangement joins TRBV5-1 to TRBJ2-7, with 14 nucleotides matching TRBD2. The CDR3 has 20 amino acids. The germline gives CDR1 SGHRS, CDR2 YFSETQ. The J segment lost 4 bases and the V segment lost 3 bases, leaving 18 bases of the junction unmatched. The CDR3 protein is CASSWGGAAGTSGSVYEQYF. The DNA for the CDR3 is TGCGCCAGCAGCTGGGGCGGGGCAGCCGGGACTAGCGGGAGTGTGTACGAGCAGTACTTC.

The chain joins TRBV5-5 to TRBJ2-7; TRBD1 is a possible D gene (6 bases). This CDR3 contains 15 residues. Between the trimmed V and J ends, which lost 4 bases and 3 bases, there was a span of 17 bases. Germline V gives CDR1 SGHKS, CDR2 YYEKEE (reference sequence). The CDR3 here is CASSVDRTVNYEQYF. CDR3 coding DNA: TGTGCCAGCAGCGTGGACCGGACAGTAAACTACGAGCAGTACTTC. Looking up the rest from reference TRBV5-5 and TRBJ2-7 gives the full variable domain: DAGVTQSPTHLIKTRGQQVTLRCSPISGHKSVSWYQQVLGQGPQFIFQYYEKEERGRGNFPDRFSARQFPNYSSELNVNALLLGDSALYLCASSVDRTVNYEQYFGPGTRLTVT.

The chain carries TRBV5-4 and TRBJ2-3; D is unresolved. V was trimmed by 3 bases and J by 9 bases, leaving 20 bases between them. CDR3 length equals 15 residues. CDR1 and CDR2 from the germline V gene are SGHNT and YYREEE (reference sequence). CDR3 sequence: CASSSDPLITPTQYF. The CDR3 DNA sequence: TGTGCCAGCAGCTCGGACCCGTTAATCACCCCCACGCAGTATTTT.

The CDR3 here is CASRRGDYEQYF. The CDR3 coding sequence is TGTGCCAGCCGACGGGGAGACTACGAGCAGTACTTC. The genes are TRBV12-3 or TRBV12-4 and TRBJ2-7; TRBD2 is a possible D gene (5 bases). Trimming removed 8 bases from V and 3 bases from J, with 11 bases in between. CDR3 length: 12 amino acids.

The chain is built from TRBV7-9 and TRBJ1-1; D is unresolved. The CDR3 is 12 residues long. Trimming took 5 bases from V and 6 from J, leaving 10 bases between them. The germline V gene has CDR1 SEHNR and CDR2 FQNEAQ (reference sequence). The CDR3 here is CASSRAGSEAFF. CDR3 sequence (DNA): TGTGCCAGCAGCCGAGCCGGGTCTGAAGCTTTCTTT.

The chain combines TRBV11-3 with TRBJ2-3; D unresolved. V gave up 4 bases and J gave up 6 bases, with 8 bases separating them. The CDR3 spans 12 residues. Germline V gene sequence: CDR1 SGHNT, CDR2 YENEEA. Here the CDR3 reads CASSSPLDTQYF. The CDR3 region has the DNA TGTGCCAGCAGCTCCCCTTTGGATACGCAGTATTTT.

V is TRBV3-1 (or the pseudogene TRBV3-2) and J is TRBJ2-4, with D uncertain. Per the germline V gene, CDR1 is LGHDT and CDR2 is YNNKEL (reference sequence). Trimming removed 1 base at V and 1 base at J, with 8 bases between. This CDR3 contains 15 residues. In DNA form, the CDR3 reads TGTGCCAGCAGCCAAGGCCACGGGGCCAAAAACATTCAGTACTTC. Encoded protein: CASSQGHGAKNIQYF.

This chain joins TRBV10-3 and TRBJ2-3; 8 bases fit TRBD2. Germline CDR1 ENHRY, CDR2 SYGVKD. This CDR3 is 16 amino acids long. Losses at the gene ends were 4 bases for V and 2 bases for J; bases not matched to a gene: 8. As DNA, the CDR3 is TGTGCCATCAGTGGAGCTAGCGGGCGAAACACAGATACGCAGTATTTT. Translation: CAISGASGRNTDTQYF.

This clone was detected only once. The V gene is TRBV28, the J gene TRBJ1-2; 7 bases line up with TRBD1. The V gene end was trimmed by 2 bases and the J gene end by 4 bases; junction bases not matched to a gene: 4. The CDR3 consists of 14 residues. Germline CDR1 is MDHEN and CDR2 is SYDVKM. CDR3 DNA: TGTGCCAGCAGTTTAACAGGGGTTTCCTATGGCTACACCTTC. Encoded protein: CASSLTGVSYGYTF.

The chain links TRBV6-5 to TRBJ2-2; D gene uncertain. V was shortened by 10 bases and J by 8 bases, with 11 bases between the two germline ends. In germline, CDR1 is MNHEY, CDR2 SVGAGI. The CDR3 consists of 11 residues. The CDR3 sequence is CATTKGGELFF. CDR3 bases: TGTGCCACTACCAAGGGAGGGGAGCTGTTTTTT.

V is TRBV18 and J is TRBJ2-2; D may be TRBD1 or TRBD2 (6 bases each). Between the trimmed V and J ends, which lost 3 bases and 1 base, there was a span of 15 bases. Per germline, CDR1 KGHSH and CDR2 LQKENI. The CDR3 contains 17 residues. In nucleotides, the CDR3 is TGTGCCAGCTCACCGACCTACAGGGACTTGAACACCGGGGAGCTGTTTTTT. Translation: CASSPTYRDLNTGELFF.

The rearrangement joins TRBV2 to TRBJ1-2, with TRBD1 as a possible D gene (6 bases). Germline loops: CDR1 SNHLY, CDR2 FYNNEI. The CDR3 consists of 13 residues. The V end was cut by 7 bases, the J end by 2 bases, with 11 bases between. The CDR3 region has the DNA TGTGCCAGCACCATAACAGGGAACTATGGCTACACCTTC. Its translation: CASTITGNYGYTF.